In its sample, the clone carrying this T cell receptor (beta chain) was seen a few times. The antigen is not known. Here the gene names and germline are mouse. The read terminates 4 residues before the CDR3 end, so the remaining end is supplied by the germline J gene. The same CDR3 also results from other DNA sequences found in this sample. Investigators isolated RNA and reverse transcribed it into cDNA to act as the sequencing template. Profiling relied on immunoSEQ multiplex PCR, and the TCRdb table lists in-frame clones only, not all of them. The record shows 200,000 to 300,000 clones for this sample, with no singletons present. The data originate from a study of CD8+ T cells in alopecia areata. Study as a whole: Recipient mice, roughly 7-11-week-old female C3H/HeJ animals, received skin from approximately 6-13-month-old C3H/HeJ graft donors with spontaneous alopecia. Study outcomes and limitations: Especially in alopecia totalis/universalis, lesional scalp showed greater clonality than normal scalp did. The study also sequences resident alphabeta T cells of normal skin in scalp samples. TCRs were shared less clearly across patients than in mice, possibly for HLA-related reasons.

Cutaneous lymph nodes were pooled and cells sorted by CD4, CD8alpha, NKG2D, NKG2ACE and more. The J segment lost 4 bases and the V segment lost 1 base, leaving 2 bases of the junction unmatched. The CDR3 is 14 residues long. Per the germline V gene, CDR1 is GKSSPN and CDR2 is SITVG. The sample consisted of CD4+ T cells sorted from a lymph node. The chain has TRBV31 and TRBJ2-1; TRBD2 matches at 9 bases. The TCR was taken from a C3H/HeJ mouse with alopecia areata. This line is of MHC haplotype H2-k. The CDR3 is CAWSRTGGYAEQFF. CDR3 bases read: TGTGCCTGGAGTCGAACTGGGGGGTATGCT. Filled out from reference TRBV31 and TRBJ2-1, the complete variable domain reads AQTIHQWPVAEIKAVGSPLSLGCTIKGKSSPNLYWYWQATGGTLQQLFYSITVGQVESVVQLNLSASRPKDDQFILSTEKLLLSHSGFYLCAWSRTGGYAEQFFGPGTRLTVL.